This T cell receptor (beta chain) was observed in a study of T cell responses to AZD1222 COVID-19 vaccine. General study findings and limits: Only six individuals given AZD1222 were seropositive at baseline. Spike was spanned by vaccine-associated CD4 TCRs, with dominance at 160-218 and 743-854.

Of note for this clone: Antigen unknown.

Germline V gives CDR1 GTSNPN, CDR2 SVGIG (reference sequence). The length of the CDR3 is 14 residues. V lost 2 bases and J lost 6, with 13 bases in between. Sequencing was performed with immunoSEQ multiplex PCR; in TCRdb, only in-frame clones are kept and a portion is missing. This sample has around 80,000 clones, with 88% found just once. This material consisted of peripheral blood, taken on day 0 of AZD1222 vaccination. The chain employs TRBV30 and TRBJ2-2; D perhaps matches TRBD2 (5 bases). This sequence was found in an adult in good health. CDR3: CAWSSGALAGELFF. The CDR3 DNA reads TGTGCCTGGAGTAGCGGAGCCCTCGCCGGGGAGCTGTTTTTT.